This T cell receptor (beta chain) was observed in a study of T cells in Graves' hyperthyroidism and ophthalmopathy. Notes on the study in general: Clonotypes that were expanded in thyroid above 0.001 mostly appeared in blood too.

Amplified TCR beta CDR3 regions derived from RNA transcripts. First-round RT-PCR of the TCR CDR3 relied on the HTBI primer set. Each CDR3 protein gets one entry after TCRdb re-called the multiplex PCR reads with MiXCR. The sample includes hundreds of thousands of distinct CDR3 sequences, approximately 15% of them seen just once. Germline trimming cut 0 bases from V and 7 bases from J; bases unmatched to any gene: 9. The CDR3 is made up of 17 amino acids. Germline V gene sequence: CDR1 MGHRA, CDR2 YSYEKL. A word on this clonotype: Its matching antigen is unknown.

Lactation, pregnancy, other autoimmune disease or uncontrolled infection led to exclusion of patients. The receptor was isolated from a woman aged 40 to 50 with Graves' hyperthyroidism. The chain employs TRBV4-1 and TRBJ2-2; TRBD1 aligns across 9 bases. What was sequenced was blood. In nucleotides, the CDR3 is TGCGCCAGCAGCCAAGATCCGGGACAGGGTTTCGGCGGGGAGCTGTTTTTT. It yields the protein CASSQDPGQGFGGELFF.